This T cell receptor beta chain was obtained from a study of T-cell memory formation after mild COVID-19. General observations from the study: Cross-reactive memory seemingly joined, as some responding clones were found in pre-infection memory.

This clonotype has at least ten counts. Its target is unknown. The CDR3 has 18 residues. Trimming shortened V by 0 bases and J by 1 base, and 18 bases separated the two germline ends. Per germline, CDR1 SGHTA and CDR2 FQGNSA. Using its own MiXCR run on the 5' RACE reads, TCRdb lists one record per CDR3 protein. Of hundreds of thousands of distinct CDR3 sequences listed, about 20% are singletons. This TCR derives from an adult woman who had mild COVID-19 (a few samples of this study predate the infection). Cell type and time point are not known. This chain joins TRBV7-2 and TRBJ2-5; weak D call: TRBD2 (5 bases). What was sequenced was PBMCs or a T cell subset sorted from them (not recorded which). The CDR3 nucleotides read TGTGCCAGCAGCTTAGCTGTCCAGAGACTAAGAACCCAAGAGACCCAGTACTTC. Translation: CASSLAVQRLRTQETQYF.